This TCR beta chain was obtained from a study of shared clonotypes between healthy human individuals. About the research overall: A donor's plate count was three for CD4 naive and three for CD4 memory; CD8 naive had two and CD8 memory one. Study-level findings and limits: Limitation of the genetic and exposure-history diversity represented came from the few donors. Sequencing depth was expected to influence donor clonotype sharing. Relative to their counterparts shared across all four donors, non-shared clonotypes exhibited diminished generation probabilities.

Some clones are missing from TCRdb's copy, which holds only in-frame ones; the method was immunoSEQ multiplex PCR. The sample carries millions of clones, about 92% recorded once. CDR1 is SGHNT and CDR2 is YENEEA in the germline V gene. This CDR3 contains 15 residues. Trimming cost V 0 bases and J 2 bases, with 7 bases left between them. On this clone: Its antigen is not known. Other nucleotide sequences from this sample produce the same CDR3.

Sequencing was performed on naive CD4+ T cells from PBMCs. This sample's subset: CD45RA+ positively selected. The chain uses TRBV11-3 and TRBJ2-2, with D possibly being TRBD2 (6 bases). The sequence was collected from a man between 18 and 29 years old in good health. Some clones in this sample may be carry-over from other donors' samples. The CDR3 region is CASSLDGGNTGELFF. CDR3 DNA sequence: TGTGCCAGCAGCTTAGACGGGGGAAACACCGGGGAGCTGTTTTTT.